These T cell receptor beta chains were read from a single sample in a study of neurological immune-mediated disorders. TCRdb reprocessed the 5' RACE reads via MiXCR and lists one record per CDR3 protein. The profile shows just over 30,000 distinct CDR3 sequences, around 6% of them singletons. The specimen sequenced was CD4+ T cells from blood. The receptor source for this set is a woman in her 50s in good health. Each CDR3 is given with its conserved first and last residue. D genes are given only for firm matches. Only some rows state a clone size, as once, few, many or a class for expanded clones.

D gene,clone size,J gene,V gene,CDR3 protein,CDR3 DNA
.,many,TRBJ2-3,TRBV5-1,CASSSTLTDTQYF,TGCGCCAGCAGCTCGACGTTAACAGATACGCAGTATTTT
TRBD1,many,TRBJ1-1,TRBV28,CASRAGQGSTEAFF,TGTGCCAGCAGAGCCGGACAGGGCTCCACTGAAGCTTTCTTT
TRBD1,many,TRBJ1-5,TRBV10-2,CASSESQQGSNQPQHF,TGCGCCAGCAGTGAGTCGCAACAGGGGAGCAATCAGCCCCAGCATTTT
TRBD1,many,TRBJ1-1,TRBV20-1,CSARGQAVTEAFF,TGCAGTGCCCGGGGACAGGCTGTCACTGAAGCTTTCTTT
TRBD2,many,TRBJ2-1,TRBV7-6,CASSLGGLAGAYNEQFF,TGTGCCAGCAGCTTAGGGGGACTAGCGGGAGCCTACAATGAGCAGTTCTTC
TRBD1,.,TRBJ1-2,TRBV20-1,CSARDTGGRGGYTF,TGCAGTGCTAGAGATACAGGGGGCAGGGGAGGCTACACCTTC
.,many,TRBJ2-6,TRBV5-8,CASSLVLKGYGANVLTF,TGTGCCAGCAGCTTGGTACTCAAGGGGTATGGGGCCAACGTCCTGACTTTC
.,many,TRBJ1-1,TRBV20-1,CSASFTEAFF,TGCAGTGCTAGTTTCACTGAAGCTTTCTTT
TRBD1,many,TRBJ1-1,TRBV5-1,CASSKMAGGGTEAFF,TGCGCCAGCAGCAAGATGGCAGGGGGCGGTACTGAAGCTTTCTTT
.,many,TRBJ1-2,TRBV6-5,CASSTRGYGYTF,TGTGCCAGCAGCACGAGGGGCTATGGCTACACCTTC
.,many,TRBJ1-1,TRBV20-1,CSESVWTQNGENTEAFF,TGCAGTGAATCCGTCTGGACACAAAACGGAGAGAACACTGAAGCTTTCTTT
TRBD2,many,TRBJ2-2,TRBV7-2,CASSLTSGRGGELFF,TGTGCCAGCAGCTTAACTAGCGGGAGAGGCGGGGAGCTGTTTTTT
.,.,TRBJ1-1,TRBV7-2,CASSLSRGNTEAFF,TGTGCCAGCAGCCTAAGCCGGGGGAACACTGAAGCTTTCTTT
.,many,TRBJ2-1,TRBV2,CASSRDKGFLNEQFF,TGTGCCAGCAGCCGCGACAAAGGGTTCCTCAATGAGCAGTTCTTC
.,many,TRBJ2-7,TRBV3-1,CASSHFPGEQYF,TGTGCCAGCAGCCACTTTCCCGGGGAGCAGTACTTC